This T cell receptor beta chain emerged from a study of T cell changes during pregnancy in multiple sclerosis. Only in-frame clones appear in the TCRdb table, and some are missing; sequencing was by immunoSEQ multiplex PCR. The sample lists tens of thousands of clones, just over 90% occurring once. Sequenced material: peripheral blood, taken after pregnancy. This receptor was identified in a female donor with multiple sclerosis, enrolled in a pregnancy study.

The CDR3 nucleotides read TGCGCCAGCAGCCAAGAGGGTCGGGAGCCAACAGATACGCAGTATTTT. This encodes CASSQEGREPTDTQYF. The V call is TRBV4-3, the J call TRBJ2-3, with a possible D match to TRBD2 (6 bases). V shed 0 bases and J shed 3 bases, with 13 bases lying between them. Germline CDR1 and CDR2: LGHNA and YSLEER. This CDR3 spans 16 amino acids.